This T cell receptor beta chain comes out of a study of cytomegalovirus exposure and HLA in healthy donors. Study-level background: Early release data held around 82 million unique TCRs from HLA-typed donors.

The PCR ran on 60 Vbeta and 13 Jbeta primers. Clones were read by immunoSEQ multiplex PCR, and TCRdb kept only the in-frame ones, dropping some. The table records about 160,000 clones, 65% to 85% of them present only once. Notes on the study in general: One variant, a missense change in DCLRE1C, was linked in a later analysis to TCR beta V- and J-gene trimming. The authors later found most CMV-associated TCR beta chains appeared HLA-restricted. When the data were analyzed later, several of the most significant clusters appeared to be linked to common viral pathogens.

A word on this clone: Its antigen is not known. A junction boundary mismatches the germline segment, possibly from a read error.

The CDR3 has 15 residues. The germline V gene has CDR1 LGHNA and CDR2 YSLEER. The source material was PBMCs. The clonotype comes from a woman aged 45 to 65 in good health and CMV-seropositive. The chain couples TRBV4-3 to TRBJ2-6; the D gene is possibly TRBD2 (6 bases). CDR3 loop: CASSGGLEGANGLTF. The CDR3 nucleotides are TGCGCCAGCTCTGGGGGGTTGGAAGGGGCCAACGGCCTGACTTTC.